This is a list of T cell receptor beta chains from one sample in a study of cytomegalovirus exposure and HLA in healthy donors. Sequencing used immunoSEQ multiplex PCR; TCRdb keeps in-frame clones, though not all of them. The table includes 52,000 or so clones, approximately 80% detected once. Specimen: PBMCs. These receptors were obtained from a female donor in good health and CMV-seronegative. The CDR3 runs from the conserved cysteine through the conserved F or W. Fields, in order: D gene, J gene, clone size, V gene, CDR3 DNA, CDR3 protein. The D gene is left open where the match is weak. Rows may omit the clone size; those that give it use once, few, many or a size class.

TRBD1	TRBJ1-2	few	TRBV5-1	TGCGCCAGCAGCAAGGACAGGGGTGAGGGGGACTATGGCTACACCTTC	CASSKDRGEGDYGYTF
-	TRBJ2-1	-	TRBV2	TGTGCCAGCTATCGCTATATAAATGAGCAGTTCTTC	CASYRYINEQFF
-	TRBJ2-2	-	TRBV5-1	TGCGCCAGCAGCTTCATGGTCGGCACCGGGGAGCTGTTTTTT	CASSFMVGTGELFF
TRBD1	TRBJ1-5	-	TRBV5-8	TGTGCCAGCAGCTTGGGGACAGGGGGCTTTCAGCCCCAGCATTTT	CASSLGTGGFQPQHF
-	TRBJ2-1	-	TRBV5-1	TGCGCCAGCCGGCGGGGAGGCTCCTACAATGAGCAGTTCTTC	CASRRGGSYNEQFF
-	TRBJ1-1	-	TRBV14	TGTGCCAGCAGCCAGGGAGAAAACACTGAAGCTTTCTTT	CASSQGENTEAFF
TRBD1	TRBJ1-1	once	TRBV6-5	TGTGCCAGCAGTGAGGACAGGGTAGCCCGTGGGGCTTTCTTT	CASSEDRVARGAFF
-	TRBJ2-7	-	TRBV20-1	TGCAGTGCTAGTGTTGGGGCCGAGCAGTACTTC	CSASVGAEQYF
-	TRBJ1-1	-	TRBV10-2	TGCGCCAGCAGTACGAGGGCACTGAACACTGAAGCTTTCTTT	CASSTRALNTEAFF
-	TRBJ1-1	-	TRBV19	TGTGCCAGTAGTCGGGTTTCCACTGAAGCTTTCTTT	CASSRVSTEAFF
-	TRBJ1-2	-	TRBV19	TGTGCCAGTAGTCCTACAGGGATTGGTGGCTACACCTTC	CASSPTGIGGYTF